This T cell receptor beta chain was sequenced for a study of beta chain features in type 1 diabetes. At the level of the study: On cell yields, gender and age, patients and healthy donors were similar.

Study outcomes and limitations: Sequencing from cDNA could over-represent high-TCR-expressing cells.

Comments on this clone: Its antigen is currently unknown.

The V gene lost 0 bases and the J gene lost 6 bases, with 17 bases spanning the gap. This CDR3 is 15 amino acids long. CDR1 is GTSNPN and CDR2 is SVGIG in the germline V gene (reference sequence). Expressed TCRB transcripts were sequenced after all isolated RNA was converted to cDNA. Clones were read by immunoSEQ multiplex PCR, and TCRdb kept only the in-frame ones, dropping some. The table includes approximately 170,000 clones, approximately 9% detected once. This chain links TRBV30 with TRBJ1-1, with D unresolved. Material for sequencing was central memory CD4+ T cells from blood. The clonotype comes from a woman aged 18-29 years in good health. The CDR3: CAWSVGRLLSSEAFF. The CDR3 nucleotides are TGTGCCTGGAGTGTCGGCAGGTTACTTTCCTCTGAAGCTTTCTTT.